Reported below is one T cell receptor beta chain. Its antigen is not identified. The data are from a study of beta chain features in type 1 diabetes. Overall study context: Investigators examined 107,917,701 sorted cells across all samples.

Findings and caveats of the study: In every one of the four CD4+ subsets, TCRB CDR3s were moderately but significantly shorter in Type 1 diabetes patients. The naive, central memory and Treg TCRB repertoires of patients appeared to be more similar to one another than those of healthy donors.

As every portion of the isolated RNA was reverse transcribed, the sequencing read expressed TCRB transcripts. The data were produced by immunoSEQ multiplex PCR, yet TCRdb's version contains in-frame clones alone and is incomplete. The sample includes some 150,000 clones, 11% of them seen just once. This TCR was sampled from a man aged 18 to 29 in good health. Sample: central memory CD4+ T cells from blood.

Here the CDR3 reads CASSLDGGNGNQPQHF. The CDR3 DNA is TGTGCCAGCAGCTTAGACGGGGGGAATGGCAATCAGCCCCAGCATTTT. The chain links TRBV7-9 to TRBJ1-5; possibly TRBD1 for D (5 bases). Trimming pared 1 base from V and 2 bases from J, leaving 12 bases between. In germline, CDR1 is SEHNR, CDR2 FQNEAQ (reference sequence). This CDR3 has 16 amino acids.